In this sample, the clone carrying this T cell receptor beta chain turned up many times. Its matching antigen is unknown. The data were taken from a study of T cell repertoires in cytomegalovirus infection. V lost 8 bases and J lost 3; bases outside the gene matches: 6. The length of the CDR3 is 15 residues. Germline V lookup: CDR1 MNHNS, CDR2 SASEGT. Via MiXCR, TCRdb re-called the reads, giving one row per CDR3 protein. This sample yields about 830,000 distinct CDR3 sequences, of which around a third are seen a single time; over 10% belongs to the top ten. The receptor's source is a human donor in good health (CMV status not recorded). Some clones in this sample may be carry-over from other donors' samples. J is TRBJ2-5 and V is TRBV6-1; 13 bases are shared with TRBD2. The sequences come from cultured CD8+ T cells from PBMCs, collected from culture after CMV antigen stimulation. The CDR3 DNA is TGTGCCAGCTCCCCGGGACTAGCGGGGAAAGAGACCCAGTACTTC. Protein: CASSPGLAGKETQYF.